This T cell receptor beta chain was recorded in a study of T cell repertoires in cytomegalovirus infection. Study-wide background: Public TCR beta signatures were indicative of both CMV infection and a matching HLA type.

General study results and limits: The study found HLA-C-restricted CMV-specific TCR beta clonotypes dominating the ex vivo response. Identification of carriers of CMV plus the relevant HLA was achieved through cumulative public TCR beta family frequency.

Via MiXCR, TCRdb re-called the reads, giving one row per CDR3 protein. Of fewer than 300,000 distinct CDR3 sequences in the sample, roughly 25% are singletons; the top ten hold approximately 15%. A few counts support this clonotype. Its antigen is unidentified. The TCR comes from a human donor in good health (CMV status not recorded). Some clones in this sample may be carry-over from other donors' samples. The sequenced material came from PBMCs.

This chain's CDR3 is CASSLSRGRPQETQYF. Written as DNA, the CDR3 is TGTGCCAGCAGTTTATCTCGGGGGCGCCCCCAAGAGACCCAGTACTTC. The chain carries TRBV28 and TRBJ2-5; possibly TRBD1 or TRBD2 for D (6 bases each). The CDR3 length is 16 residues. Germline V gene sequence: CDR1 MDHEN, CDR2 SYDVKM. Trimming pared 1 base from V and 1 base from J, leaving 13 bases between.